This TCR beta chain derives from a study of T cell responses to AZD1222 COVID-19 vaccine. Worth noting for this clone: Its matching antigen is unknown.

Trimming removed 4 bases at V and 10 bases at J, with 14 bases between. The CDR3 runs 14 residues. Germline V lookup: CDR1 MNHNY, CDR2 SVGAGI (reference sequence). General study points: AZD1222 recipients seropositive at baseline numbered only 5 or 6. CD4 TCRs covered the whole spike, strongest at regions 160-218 and 743-854. Unmutated variant regions reportedly attract nearly half of all spike-specific TCRs.

Clones were read by immunoSEQ multiplex PCR, and TCRdb kept only the in-frame ones, dropping some. The sample has about 90,000 clones, approximately 86% seen once. The chain joins TRBV6-6 to TRBJ1-6; maybe TRBD1 (6 bases). The sequencing used peripheral blood, collected on day 0 of AZD1222 vaccination. The clonotype comes from an adult in good health. This chain's CDR3 is CASSSDGGGSPLHF. For the CDR3, the DNA is TGTGCCAGCAGTTCGGACGGGGGCGGGTCACCCCTCCACTTT.